One and the same sample provided the 7 T cell receptor beta chains below, sequenced in a study of shared clonotypes between healthy human individuals. Profiled with immunoSEQ multiplex PCR; TCRdb holds only in-frame clones, not every one. The sample shows over a million clones, roughly 96% of them seen only once. Material: naive CD4+ T cells sorted from blood. Subset described: CD45RA+ positively selected. These TCRs come from a man aged 25-45 years in good health.

The chain employs TRBV28 and TRBJ1-5, with D tentatively TRBD1 (5 bases). CDR3 length: 19 amino acids. The ends were cut back, 5 bases at V and 7 bases at J, with 30 bases in the middle. In germline, CDR1 is MDHEN, CDR2 SYDVKM. The CDR3 is CASSLLTAKGPRGRQPQHF. As DNA, the CDR3 is TGTGCCAGCAGTCTCCTAACGGCGAAGGGACCGCGGGGGAGGCAGCCCCAGCATTTT. Full variable domain (missing parts from reference TRBV28 and TRBJ1-5): DVKVTQSSRYLVKRTGEKVFLECVQDMDHENMFWYRQDPGLGLRLIYFSYDVKMKEKGDIPEGYSVSREKKERFSLILESASTNQTSMYLCASSLLTAKGPRGRQPQHFGDGTRLSIL.

The gene calls are TRBV5-4 and TRBJ2-1; 8 nucleotides match TRBD2. Looked up from germline, CDR1 is SGHNT and CDR2 is YYREEE (reference sequence). The CDR3 runs to 17 residues. With 0 bases clipped from V and 3 bases from J, the junction kept 8 bases outside the gene matches. CDR3 amino acids: CASSLGASGRSYNEQFF. The CDR3 DNA sequence: TGTGCCAGCAGCTTGGGGGCTAGCGGGCGTAGCTACAATGAGCAGTTCTTC.

The CDR3 reads CASSLGTSEADTQYF. The CDR3 bases are TGTGCCAGCAGCTTAGGGACTAGCGAGGCAGATACGCAGTATTTT. The V call is TRBV7-3, the J call TRBJ2-3, with 10 bases that match TRBD2. Germline CDR1 reads SGHTA; CDR2 reads FQGTGA. V trimming: 2 bases; J trimming: 4 bases; junction bases outside the gene matches: 3. This CDR3 spans 15 amino acids.

This chain uses TRBV5-6 with TRBJ1-4; D ambiguous. V gave up 4 bases and J gave up 2 bases, with 12 bases separating them. The CDR3 extends over 15 amino acids. CDR1 is SGHDT and CDR2 is YYEEEE in the germline V gene. The CDR3 region has the DNA TGTGCCAGCAGCCATGACTTGGCTACTAATGAAAAACTGTTTTTT. It yields the protein CASSHDLATNEKLFF.

V is TRBV7-3 and J is TRBJ2-1, with D possibly matching TRBD2 (7 bases). Looked up from germline, CDR1 is SGHTA and CDR2 is FQGTGA. The V end was cut by 5 bases, the J end by 7 bases, with 18 bases between. CDR3 size: 15 residues. The CDR3, as DNA: TGTGCCAGCAGCACAAACAGGGAGGGTTGGAATGAGCAGTTCTTC. Translating gives CASSTNREGWNEQFF.

This chain links TRBV18 with TRBJ2-5, with 15 bases aligning to TRBD2. CDR1 and CDR2 from the germline V gene are KGHSH and LQKENI. This CDR3 has 15 residues. J was trimmed by 4 bases and V by 5 bases; bases with no gene match: 2. CDR3 loop: CASSVGLAGGETQYF. In DNA, the CDR3 is TGTGCCAGCTCAGTGGGACTAGCGGGAGGAGAGACCCAGTACTTC.

This chain uses TRBV28 with TRBJ2-3, with D tentatively TRBD1 or TRBD2 (5 bases each). Germline-derived CDR1 and CDR2 are MDHEN and SYDVKM. This CDR3 contains 16 residues. V was clipped by 6 bases and J by 3 bases, with 19 bases between them. The CDR3 DNA reads TGTGCCAGCAGGCCCCAGGGAGATGGCACGACAGATACGCAGTATTTT. Encoded protein: CASRPQGDGTTDTQYF. Full variable domain (outside the CDR3, taken from reference TRBV28 and TRBJ2-3): DVKVTQSSRYLVKRTGEKVFLECVQDMDHENMFWYRQDPGLGLRLIYFSYDVKMKEKGDIPEGYSVSREKKERFSLILESASTNQTSMYLCASRPQGDGTTDTQYFGPGTRLTVL.